This T cell receptor (beta chain) was sequenced for a study of early T cells in non-severe SARS-CoV-2 infection. Via MiXCR, TCRdb re-called the 5' RACE reads, giving one row per CDR3 protein. Here the sample spans 90,000 to 130,000 distinct CDR3 sequences, approximately 12% being singletons. This CDR3 is built from 14 residues. Germline V gene lookup returns CDR1 SGHRS and CDR2 YFSETQ. Deletions cut 0 bases from V and 3 bases from J, with 7 bases between. The TCR was taken from an adult who was a healthcare worker with PCR-confirmed SARS-CoV-2 infection or an uninfected control (not recorded which). This sequence joins TRBV5-1 and TRBJ2-1; D is uncertain. Sample: whole blood, taken at baseline. The CDR3 region is CASSLGQVYNEQFF. For the CDR3, the DNA is TGCGCCAGCAGCTTGGGGCAGGTCTACAATGAGCAGTTCTTC.